One and the same sample provided the 20 T cell receptor beta chains below, sequenced in a study of type 1 regulatory T cells. General study results and limits: Tr1 cells had a more restricted TCR repertoire than non-Tr1 cells.

From the reads, TCRdb called clonotypes with MiXCR, one entry per CDR3 protein. This sample has around 64,000 distinct CDR3 sequences, with less than 25% found just once. Their recognized antigens are unknown. The specimen sequenced was cultured type 1 regulatory T (Tr1) cells, either the whole culture or a sorted fraction (not recorded which). All receptors derive from a human donor in good health.

The chain employs TRBV7-2 and TRBJ2-1; tentatively, D is TRBD2 (5 bases). CDR3 size: 15 residues. Germline values: CDR1 SGHTA, CDR2 FQGNSA. The V end was cut by 4 bases, the J end by 0 bases, with 10 bases between. The CDR3 coding sequence is TGTGCCAGCAGCTCACCGACTACCTCCTACAATGAGCAGTTCTTC. Protein: CASSSPTTSYNEQFF.

This clonotype was recorded many times. V usage is TRBV5-4 and J usage is TRBJ1-1; 9 nucleotides match TRBD1. J lost 5 bases, V lost 5 bases, and 4 bases had no gene match. CDR1 is SGHNT, CDR2 YYREEE, per germline (reference sequence). CDR3 size: 13 residues. CDR3 in amino acids: CASRGQGWTEAFF. DNA of the CDR3: TGTGCCAGCAGGGGACAGGGATGGACTGAAGCTTTCTTT.

The CDR3 loop is CASSTSMNTEAFF. The CDR3 nucleotides read TGTGCCAGTAGTACCAGTATGAACACTGAAGCTTTCTTT. The rearrangement uses TRBV19 and TRBJ1-1; D unclear. Germline V CDR1 and CDR2: LNHDA, SQIVND (reference sequence). Trimming cost V 4 bases and J 0 bases, with 6 bases left between them. This CDR3 is built from 13 residues.

This clonotype was found a few times. The chain is built from TRBV20-1 and TRBJ2-7, with D perhaps matching TRBD1 (6 bases). This CDR3 contains 11 residues. V shed 5 bases and J shed 7 bases, with 12 bases lying between them. CDR1 DFQATT and CDR2 SNEGSKA come from the germline V gene (reference sequence). CDR3 nucleotides: TGCAGTGCTCGACAGGACCAGGAGCAGTACTTC. Its protein is CSARQDQEQYF.

For this clonotype: Compared with germline, one end of the junction differs, possibly owing to a read error. V and J are TRBV4-1 and TRBJ2-1; the D is unclear. The germline gives CDR1 MGHRA, CDR2 YSYEKL. CDR3 length equals 13 residues. This CDR3 is CVSSQFRSGEQFF. The CDR3, as DNA: TGCGTCAGCAGCCAATTTAGGAGTGGTGAGCAGTTCTTC.

This rearrangement joins TRBV15 to TRBJ2-7; 7 bases fit TRBD1. The CDR3 has 16 amino acids. V was pared by 1 base and J by 4 bases, with 10 bases of the junction left unmatched. CDR1 and CDR2 from the germline V gene are LNHNV and YYDKDF (reference sequence). In DNA, the CDR3 is TGTGCCACCAGCAGAGTCCGTGGGGGACAGCAATACGAGCAGTACTTC. This encodes CATSRVRGGQQYEQYF.

V usage is TRBV5-8 and J usage is TRBJ1-6; D gene uncertain. Deletions cut 4 bases from V and 9 bases from J, with 11 bases between. The CDR3 is made up of 13 amino acids. CDR1 SGHTS and CDR2 YDEGEE come from the germline V gene. The CDR3 DNA sequence: TGTGCCAGCAGCCGAGCGGACTGTTCACCCCTCCACTTT. Amino acid sequence: CASSRADCSPLHF.

This clonotype has just a few counts. A read error may explain this, as a much larger clone is one base away. The rearrangement joins TRBV5-5 to TRBJ2-3, with D perhaps TRBD2 (5 bases). V lost 0 bases and J 5 bases, leaving 7 bases between the germline ends. The germline CDR1 and CDR2 sequences are SGHKS and YYEKEE (reference sequence). This CDR3 contains 13 residues. CDR3: CASSLAGIDTQYF. CDR3 bases: TGTGCCAGCAGCTTGGCGGGGATAGATACGCAGTATTTT. Together with reference TRBV5-5 and TRBJ2-3, the CDR3 gives the full variable domain: DAGVTQSPTHLIKTRGQQVTLRCSPISGHKSVSWYQQVLGQGPQFIFQYYEKEERGRGNFPDRFSARQFPNYSSELNVNALLLGDSALYLCASSLAGIDTQYFGPGTRLTVL.

This chain connects TRBV14 to TRBJ1-4; weak D call: TRBD1 (6 bases). V was cut by 1 base and J by 4 bases, with 10 bases left in between. CDR1 SGHDN and CDR2 FVKESK come from the germline V gene. The CDR3 is 15 amino acids. CDR3 in amino acids: CASSQGGAGNEKLFF. The CDR3 DNA reads as TGTGCCAGCAGCCAAGGGGGGGCTGGTAATGAAAAACTGTTTTTT.

This clonotype was observed at least ten times. This chain uses TRBV5-1 with TRBJ2-3; possible D gene TRBD2, 6 bases. Looked up from germline, CDR1 is SGHRS and CDR2 is YFSETQ. The CDR3 totals 14 residues. V shed 0 bases and J shed 2 bases, with 7 bases lying between them. CDR3 protein: CASSLGEVTDTQYF. CDR3 nucleotides: TGCGCCAGCAGCTTGGGGGAGGTCACAGATACGCAGTATTTT. The full variable domain, completed using reference TRBV5-1 and TRBJ2-3, is KAGVTQTPRYLIKTRGQQVTLSCSPISGHRSVSWYQQTPGQGLQFLFEYFSETQRNKGNFPGRFSGRQFSNSRSEMNVSTLELGDSALYLCASSLGEVTDTQYFGPGTRLTVL.

This clonotype was picked up a small number of times. The chain has TRBV7-2 and TRBJ2-1, with no clear D. The germline gives CDR1 SGHTA, CDR2 FQGNSA. The CDR3 extends over 14 amino acids. The V end lost 7 bases, the J end lost 9 bases, and 19 bases lay between the germline ends. The CDR3 DNA sequence: TGTGCCAGCACCTTTCTGCATACCTTGGGTGAGCAGTTCTTC. Encoded protein: CASTFLHTLGEQFF.

This clonotype has only a few counts. V and J are TRBV7-8 and TRBJ1-1; 7 nucleotides align to TRBD1. The CDR3 extends over 11 amino acids. Germline lookup yields CDR1 SGHVS and CDR2 FQNEAQ. Trimming took 5 bases from V and 7 from J; bases not matched to a gene: 1. This chain's CDR3 is CASSRDSEAFF. The DNA of the CDR3 is TGTGCCAGCAGCCGGGACAGTGAAGCTTTCTTT. Drawing the rest from reference TRBV7-8 and TRBJ1-1, the complete variable domain is GAGVSQSPRYKVAKRGQDVALRCDPISGHVSLFWYQQALGQGPEFLTYFQNEAQLDKSGLPSDRFFAERPEGSVSTLKIQRTQQEDSAVYLCASSRDSEAFFGQGTRLTVV.

This rearrangement joins TRBV20-1 to TRBJ2-1; the D gene is possibly TRBD1 (6 bases). Germline lookup yields CDR1 DFQATT and CDR2 SNEGSKA (reference sequence). V shed 6 bases and J shed 0 bases, with 24 bases lying between them. The CDR3 extends over 18 amino acids. The CDR3 nucleotides read TGCAGTGCAAAGAGTGCACAGGGTGGAAGAAGCTCCTACAATGAGCAGTTCTTC. The encoded protein is CSAKSAQGGRSSYNEQFF.

In nucleotides, the CDR3 is TGCGCCAGCAGCGGTAGTCAGGAAGGGGCGCAGTTCTTC. It translates to CASSGSQEGAQFF. The chain has TRBV5-1 and TRBJ2-1; D possibly corresponds to TRBD1 (5 bases). With 4 bases removed from V and 12 bases from J, the gap between germline ends came to 17 bases. The CDR3 sequence is 13 residues long. The germline CDR1 and CDR2 sequences are SGHRS and YFSETQ.

This chain links TRBV18 with TRBJ2-7; 8 positions agree with TRBD1. V lost 0 bases to trimming and J lost 2 bases; unmatched junction nucleotides: 12. CDR3 length: 18 residues. Germline CDR1 and CDR2: KGHSH and LQKENI. The CDR3 loop reads CASSPPKNRDRTTYEQYF. The CDR3 DNA follows: TGTGCCAGCTCACCACCTAAAAACCGGGACAGGACGACCTACGAGCAGTACTTC.

The chain is built from TRBV20-1 and TRBJ2-1; the D call may be TRBD1 or TRBD2 (5 bases each). The germline V gene encodes CDR1 DFQATT and CDR2 SNEGSKA (reference sequence). CDR3 length: 14 amino acids. V was shortened by 5 bases and J by 0 bases, with 11 bases between the two germline ends. The CDR3 DNA reads TGCAGTGCTGCCGGGACCAACTCCTACAATGAGCAGTTCTTC. This sequence encodes CSAAGTNSYNEQFF.

The rearrangement joins TRBV5-1 to TRBJ2-2; the D gene could be TRBD1 or TRBD2 (6 bases each). The CDR3 extends over 16 amino acids. V lost 0 bases, J lost 2 bases, and 11 bases lay in between. Germline V gives CDR1 SGHRS, CDR2 YFSETQ. CDR3: CASSLAGASNTGELFF. The CDR3 DNA reads as TGCGCCAGCAGCTTGGCGGGGGCGTCCAACACCGGGGAGCTGTTTTTT.

In this sample, this clonotype turned up a few times. The genes are TRBV20-1 and TRBJ2-5; D remains ambiguous. The V gene lost 0 bases and the J gene lost 3 bases, with 5 bases spanning the gap. This CDR3 comprises 12 residues. Germline V gene data show CDR1 as DFQATT and CDR2 as SNEGSKA (reference sequence). CDR3 nucleotides: TGCAGTGCTAGAGATCGGGAAGAGACCCAGTACTTC. It codes for CSARDREETQYF.

This chain links TRBV7-8 with TRBJ2-7; TRBD1 agrees at 7 bases. The CDR3 extends over 13 amino acids. Trimming cost V 5 bases and J 6 bases; bases outside gene matches: 7. CDR1 is SGHVS and CDR2 is FQNEAQ in the germline V gene. Written as DNA, the CDR3 is TGTGCCAGCAGCCGGACAGGTGGCTTCGAGCAGTACTTC. This codes for CASSRTGGFEQYF. Looking up the rest from reference TRBV7-8 and TRBJ2-7 gives the full variable domain: GAGVSQSPRYKVAKRGQDVALRCDPISGHVSLFWYQQALGQGPEFLTYFQNEAQLDKSGLPSDRFFAERPEGSVSTLKIQRTQQEDSAVYLCASSRTGGFEQYFGPGTRLTVT.

There are many counts of this clonotype. This sequence joins TRBV5-1 and TRBJ1-6; D ambiguous. The CDR3 extends over 15 amino acids. Deletions cut 4 bases from V and 0 bases from J, with 8 bases between. CDR1 and CDR2 (germline): SGHRS, YFSETQ. Here the CDR3 DNA reads TGCGCCAGCAGCCAACAGAGCTCCTATAATTCACCCCTCCACTTT. Its translation is CASSQQSSYNSPLHF.